This TCR beta chain was sequenced in a study of cytomegalovirus exposure and HLA in healthy donors. This PCR relied on a set of 60 Vbeta primers and 13 Jbeta primers. Assay used: immunoSEQ multiplex PCR; TCRdb lists only in-frame clones, some missing. The profile shows 110,000 to 150,000 clones, roughly four fifths of them singletons. The CDR3 runs 14 residues. The chain employs TRBV12-1 and TRBJ2-5; TRBD2 was called by the table and not checked on the DNA. TRBV12-1 is a recognized pseudogene. The material sequenced was PBMCs. This receptor was identified in a woman aged 45 to 65 in good health and CMV-seropositive. CDR3 protein: CASRPSGGEETQYF. DNA of the CDR3: TGTGCCAGCAGACCCAGCGGGGGGGAAGAGACCCAGTACTTC.